Listed below are T cell receptor beta chains from one sample, sequenced in a study of post-analysis software for immune sequencing data. TCRdb recomputed calls from the PCR reads with MiXCR, one row per CDR3 protein. The sample holds about 260,000 distinct CDR3 sequences, 35% to 40% seen once. The source material was blood. These TCRs come from a girl between 10 and 17 years old with multiple sclerosis. Each CDR3 is given with its conserved first and last residue. Each record gives: clone size, D gene, V gene, J gene, CDR3 DNA, CDR3 protein. D genes are given only for firm matches. Clone size is not always given. Where it is, it says once, few, many or a class for expanded clones.

>NA|TRBD2|TRBV20-1|TRBJ2-1
TGCAGTGCTAGGATCCTAGCGGGGACGCACAGTGAGCAGTTCTTC
CSARILAGTHSEQFF
>once|TRBD2|TRBV20-1|TRBJ2-5
TGCAGCTTGGGACTAGCGGGGGTAGAGACCCAGTACTTC
CSLGLAGVETQYF
>few|NA|TRBV7-2|TRBJ2-5
TGTGCCAGCAGCTTAAGTCCTGGGCTAGGGCCCGGCGAGACCCAGTACTTC
CASSLSPGLGPGETQYF
>few|TRBD1|TRBV2|TRBJ2-1
TGTGCCAGCAGTGTAGGTCTAGGGGACAGGCTTTTCTATGAGCAGTTCTTC
CASSVGLGDRLFYEQFF
>NA|TRBD2|TRBV5-1|TRBJ2-7
TGCGCCAGCAGCTTGGGGCTTGGGTTAACTAGCGGAGCCTACGAGCAGTACTTC
CASSLGLGLTSGAYEQYF
>NA|TRBD1|TRBV20-1|TRBJ1-6
TGCAGTGCTGCGGAGGGGGCTGGGAATTCACCCCTCCACTTT
CSAAEGAGNSPLHF
>NA|TRBD2|TRBV5-1|TRBJ2-1
TGCGCCAGCAGCTTCGGGACTAGCGGGGCGAGTGTCCATGAGCAGTTCTTC
CASSFGTSGASVHEQFF
>NA|TRBD2|TRBV6-5|TRBJ2-1
TGTGCCAGCAGGGGGACTAGCGGGGGGAGCAATGAGCAGTTCTTC
CASRGTSGGSNEQFF
>many|NA|TRBV7-2|TRBJ2-1
TGTGCCAGCAGCTCAGCCCAGGAGCAGTTCTTC
CASSSAQEQFF
>many|TRBD1|TRBV28|TRBJ2-1
TGTGCCAGCAAGGTCCGAGACAGGGGGCGCGGGGAGCAGTTCTTC
CASKVRDRGRGEQFF
>NA|TRBD1|TRBV6-6|TRBJ1-4
TGTGCCAGCAGAATGACTGGACAGGGGGGTGAAAAACTGTTTTTT
CASRMTGQGGEKLFF
>once|TRBD1|TRBV7-3|TRBJ2-7
TGTGCCAGCAGCTTAACGGAGGACAGGGGTGAGCAGTACTTC
CASSLTEDRGEQYF
>medium-sized|TRBD2|TRBV11-2|TRBJ2-1
TGTGCCAGCAGCTTAGCAAGCGGGAGGTCCAATGAGCAGTTCTTC
CASSLASGRSNEQFF
>many|TRBD2|TRBV20-1|TRBJ2-1
TGCAGTGCGAGGGAGACTAGCGGGGGGAGTAAGGTCAATGAGCAGTTCTTC
CSARETSGGSKVNEQFF
>many|NA|TRBV7-9|TRBJ2-5
TGTGCCAGCAGCTCGGGCCTCGGGGGGCCCGAGACCCAGTACTTC
CASSSGLGGPETQYF
>many|NA|TRBV10-3|TRBJ2-2
TGTGCCATCAGTGAACAGGGACCCGGGGAGCTGTTTTTT
CAISEQGPGELFF
>many|TRBD2|TRBV20-1|TRBJ2-3
TGCAGTGCTAGATCAGCGGGAGGAGGAGATACGCAGTATTTT
CSARSAGGGDTQYF